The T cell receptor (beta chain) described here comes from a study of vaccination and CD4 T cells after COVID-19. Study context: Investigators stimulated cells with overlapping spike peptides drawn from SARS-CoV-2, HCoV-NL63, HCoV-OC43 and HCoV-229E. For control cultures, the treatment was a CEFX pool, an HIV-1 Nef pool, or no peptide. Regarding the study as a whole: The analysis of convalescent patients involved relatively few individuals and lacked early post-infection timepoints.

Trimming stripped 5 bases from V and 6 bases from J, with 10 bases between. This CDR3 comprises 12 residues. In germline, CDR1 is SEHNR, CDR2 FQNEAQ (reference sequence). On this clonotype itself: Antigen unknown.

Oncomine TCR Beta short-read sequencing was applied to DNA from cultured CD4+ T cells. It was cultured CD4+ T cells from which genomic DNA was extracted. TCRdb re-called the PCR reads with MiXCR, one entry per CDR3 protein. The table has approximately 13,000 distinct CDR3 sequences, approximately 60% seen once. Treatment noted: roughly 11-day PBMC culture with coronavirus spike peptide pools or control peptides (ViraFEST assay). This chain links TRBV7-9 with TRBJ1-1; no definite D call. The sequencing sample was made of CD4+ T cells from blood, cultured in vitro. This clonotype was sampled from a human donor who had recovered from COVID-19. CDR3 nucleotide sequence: TGTGCCAGCAGCCGCTGGGAGTCTGAAGCTTTCTTT. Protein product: CASSRWESEAFF.